This TCR beta chain was observed in a study of Ad26.COV2.S vaccination and SARS-CoV-2 variants. About this clone itself: The antigen is undetermined.

Assay: immunoSEQ multiplex PCR; the TCRdb copy retains only in-frame clones and omits some. Of about 350,000 clones in the sample, 75% to 90% were seen once. Treatment described: 15 to 20 received Ad26.COV2.S at low or high dose, single or two shots; about five received placebo; per-sample allocation not given. Sample collection was performed on day 63 after the first vaccine or placebo injection. Aged 18-55 years, donor was enrolled in Boston in 2020. General observations from the study: Vaccine recipients and placebo recipients showed similar non-spike TCR breadth.

This TCR was recovered from a person aged 18 to 59 who received the Ad26.COV2.S COVID-19 vaccine or a placebo. The sequences come from peripheral blood, collected in a trial of Ad26.COV2.S vaccine versus placebo.

DNA of the CDR3: TGCGCCAGCAGCCAAGATCAGTGGGATTCGCGGAACACTGAAGCTTTCTTT. Encoded protein: CASSQDQWDSRNTEAFF. The rearrangement links TRBV4-1 to TRBJ1-1; D is undetermined. There are 17 residues in the CDR3. Trimming pared 0 bases from V and 1 base from J, leaving 15 bases between. Germline-derived CDR1 and CDR2 are MGHRA and YSYEKL.